This T cell receptor (beta chain) stems from a study of blood T cell repertoires in COVID-19. Background on the study: Both acute and convalescent COVID-19 samples were obtained from the United States, Italy and Spain.

Losses at the gene ends were 2 bases for V and 6 bases for J; bases not matched to a gene: 4. This CDR3 has 13 residues. Germline loops: CDR1 KGHSH, CDR2 LQKENI. Study processing details: Quantification of nucleated cells was approximated via reference gene primer amplification. TCRdb's copy holds only in-frame clones and misses some; the assay was immunoSEQ multiplex PCR. The V and J calls and clone size come from that table; D and trimming were worked out from the DNA. The sample holds hundreds of thousands of clones, roughly 90% seen once. One Seattle source followed patients from active infection through their disease course.

The material sequenced was peripheral blood. The TCR originated in a man aged 18 to 30 with COVID-19, enrolled during active disease. The chain has TRBV18 and TRBJ2-7; 7 bases line up with TRBD1. CDR3 in DNA: TGTGCCAGCTCACCAGACAGGGTGAGCGAGCAGTACTTC. Translated: CASSPDRVSEQYF.